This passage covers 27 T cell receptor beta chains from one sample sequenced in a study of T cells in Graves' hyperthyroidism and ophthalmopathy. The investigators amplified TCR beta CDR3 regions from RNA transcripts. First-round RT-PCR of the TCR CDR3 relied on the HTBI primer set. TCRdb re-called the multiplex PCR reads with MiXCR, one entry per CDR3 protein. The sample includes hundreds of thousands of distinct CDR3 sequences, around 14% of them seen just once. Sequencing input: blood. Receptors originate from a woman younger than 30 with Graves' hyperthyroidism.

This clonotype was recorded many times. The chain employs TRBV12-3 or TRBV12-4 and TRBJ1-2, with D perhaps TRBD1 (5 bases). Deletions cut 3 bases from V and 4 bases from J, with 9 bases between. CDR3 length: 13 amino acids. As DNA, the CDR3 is TGTGCCAGCAGTTTGGGCAGGGTCTATGGCTACACCTTC. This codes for CASSLGRVYGYTF.

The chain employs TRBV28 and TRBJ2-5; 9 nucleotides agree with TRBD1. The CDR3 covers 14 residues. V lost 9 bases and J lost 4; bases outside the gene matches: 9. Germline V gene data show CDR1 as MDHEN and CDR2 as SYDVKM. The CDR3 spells CASMGQGGSETQYF. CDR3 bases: TGTGCCAGTATGGGACAGGGAGGTTCAGAGACCCAGTACTTC.

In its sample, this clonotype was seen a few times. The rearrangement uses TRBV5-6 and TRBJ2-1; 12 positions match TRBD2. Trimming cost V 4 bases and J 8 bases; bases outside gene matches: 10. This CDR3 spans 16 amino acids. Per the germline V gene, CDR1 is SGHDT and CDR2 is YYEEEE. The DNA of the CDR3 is TGTGCCAGCAGCCCGATACTAGCGGGAGGTGGGTATGAGCAGTTCTTC. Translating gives CASSPILAGGGYEQFF.

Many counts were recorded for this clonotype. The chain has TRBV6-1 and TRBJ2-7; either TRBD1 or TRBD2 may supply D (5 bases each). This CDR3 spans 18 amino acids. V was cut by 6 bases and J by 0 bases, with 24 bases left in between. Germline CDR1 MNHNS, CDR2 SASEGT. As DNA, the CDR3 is TGTGCCAGCAGCGACGGTAAGGGGCGGCCAGGGAGCTCCTACGAGCAGTACTTC. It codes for CASSDGKGRPGSSYEQYF.

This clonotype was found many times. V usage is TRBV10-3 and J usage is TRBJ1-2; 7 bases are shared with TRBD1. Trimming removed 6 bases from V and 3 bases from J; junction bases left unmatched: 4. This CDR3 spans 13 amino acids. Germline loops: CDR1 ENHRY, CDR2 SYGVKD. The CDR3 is CAIRTTGHYGYTF. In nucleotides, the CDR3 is TGTGCCATCAGGACGACAGGGCACTATGGCTACACCTTC.

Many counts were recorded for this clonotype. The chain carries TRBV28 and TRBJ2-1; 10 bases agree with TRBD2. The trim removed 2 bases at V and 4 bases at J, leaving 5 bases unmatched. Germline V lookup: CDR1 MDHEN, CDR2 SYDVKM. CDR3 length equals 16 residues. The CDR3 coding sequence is TGTGCCAGCAGTTTAAAGCGGGAGGGCCGTTACAATGAGCAGTTCTTC. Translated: CASSLKREGRYNEQFF.

CDR3 amino acids: CASSVEGSYNSPLHF. Here the CDR3 DNA reads TGTGCCAGCAGCGTAGAGGGTTCCTATAATTCACCCCTCCACTTT. The chain carries TRBV9 and TRBJ1-6; D gene unclear. The CDR3 loop spans 15 amino acids. Germline V gene lookup returns CDR1 SGDLS and CDR2 YYNGEE. Between the trimmed V and J ends, which lost 0 bases and 1 base, there was a span of 5 bases.

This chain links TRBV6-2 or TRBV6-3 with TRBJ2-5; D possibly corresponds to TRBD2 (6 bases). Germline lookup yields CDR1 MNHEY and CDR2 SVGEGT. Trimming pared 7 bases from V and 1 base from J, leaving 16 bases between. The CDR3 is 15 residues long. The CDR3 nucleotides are TGTGCCAGCAAGGAGTCGGGAGAGTTCCAAGAGACCCAGTACTTC. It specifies CASKESGEFQETQYF.

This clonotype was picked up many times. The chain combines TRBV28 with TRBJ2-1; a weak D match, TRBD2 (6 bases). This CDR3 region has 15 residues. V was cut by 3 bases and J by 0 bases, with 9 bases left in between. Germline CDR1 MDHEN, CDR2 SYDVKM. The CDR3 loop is CASSFGGVSYNEQFF. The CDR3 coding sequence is TGTGCCAGCAGTTTCGGGGGTGTCTCCTACAATGAGCAGTTCTTC. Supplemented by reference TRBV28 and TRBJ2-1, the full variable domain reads DVKVTQSSRYLVKRTGEKVFLECVQDMDHENMFWYRQDPGLGLRLIYFSYDVKMKEKGDIPEGYSVSREKKERFSLILESASTNQTSMYLCASSFGGVSYNEQFFGPGTRLTVL.

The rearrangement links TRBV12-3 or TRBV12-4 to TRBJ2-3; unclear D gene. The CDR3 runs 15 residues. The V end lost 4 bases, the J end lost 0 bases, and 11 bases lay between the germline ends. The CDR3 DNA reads TGTGCCAGCAGTTCCTACGGAGAGAGCACAGATACGCAGTATTTT. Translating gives CASSSYGESTDTQYF.

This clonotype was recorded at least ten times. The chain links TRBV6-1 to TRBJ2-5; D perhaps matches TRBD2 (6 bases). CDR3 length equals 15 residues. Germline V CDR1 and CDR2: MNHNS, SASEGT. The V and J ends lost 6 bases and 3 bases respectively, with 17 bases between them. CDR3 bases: TGTGCCAGCAGGGTAGCGTGGGCGGGGAAAGAGACCCAGTACTTC. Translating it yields CASRVAWAGKETQYF.

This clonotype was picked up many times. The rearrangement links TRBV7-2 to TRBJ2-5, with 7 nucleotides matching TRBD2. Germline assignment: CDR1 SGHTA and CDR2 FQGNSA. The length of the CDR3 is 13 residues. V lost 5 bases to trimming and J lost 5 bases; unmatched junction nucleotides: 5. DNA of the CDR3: TGTGCCAGCAGCCAAATTAGCGGGGAGACCCAGTACTTC. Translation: CASSQISGETQYF. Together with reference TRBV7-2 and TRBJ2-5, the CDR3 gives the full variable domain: GAGVSQSPSNKVTEKGKDVELRCDPISGHTALYWYRQSLGQGLEFLIYFQGNSAPDKSGLPSDRFSAERTGGSVSTLTIQRTQQEDSAVYLCASSQISGETQYFGPGTRLLVL.

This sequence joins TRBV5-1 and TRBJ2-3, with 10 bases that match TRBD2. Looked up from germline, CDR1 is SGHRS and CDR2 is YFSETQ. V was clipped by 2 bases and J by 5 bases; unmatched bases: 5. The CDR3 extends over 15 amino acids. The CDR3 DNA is TGCGCCAGCAGCTTTAGCGGGAGGCTACTAGATACGCAGTATTTT. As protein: CASSFSGRLLDTQYF.

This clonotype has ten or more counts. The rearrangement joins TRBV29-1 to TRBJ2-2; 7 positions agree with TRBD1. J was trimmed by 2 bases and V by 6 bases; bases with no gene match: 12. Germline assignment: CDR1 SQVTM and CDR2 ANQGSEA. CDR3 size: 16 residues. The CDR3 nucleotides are TGCAGCGTACGCTGGGGTAACAGGGGCAACACCGGGGAGCTGTTTTTT. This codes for CSVRWGNRGNTGELFF.

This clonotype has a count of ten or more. The chain's CDR3 is CASSLVGQPLEGYTF. The DNA for the CDR3 is TGTGCCAGCAGCTTGGTGGGACAGCCTTTGGAGGGCTACACCTTC. This chain connects TRBV5-5 to TRBJ1-2; the match to TRBD1 covers 7 bases. V was pared by 0 bases and J by 8 bases, with 10 bases of the junction left unmatched. CDR3 length: 15 amino acids. In germline, CDR1 is SGHKS, CDR2 YYEKEE (reference sequence).

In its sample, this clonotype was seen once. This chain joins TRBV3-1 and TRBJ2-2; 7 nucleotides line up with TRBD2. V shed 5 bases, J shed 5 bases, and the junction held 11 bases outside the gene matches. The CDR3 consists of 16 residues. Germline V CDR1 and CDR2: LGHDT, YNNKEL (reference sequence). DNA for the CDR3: TGTGCCAGCAGCTTACGAGGCGGGGGACGGACCGGGGAGCTGTTTTTT. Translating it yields CASSLRGGGRTGELFF.

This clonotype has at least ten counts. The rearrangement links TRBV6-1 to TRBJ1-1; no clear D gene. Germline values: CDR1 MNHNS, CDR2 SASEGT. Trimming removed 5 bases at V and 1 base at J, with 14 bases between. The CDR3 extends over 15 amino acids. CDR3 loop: CASSWIKGTNTEAFF. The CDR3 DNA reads TGTGCCAGCAGTTGGATCAAGGGCACGAACACTGAAGCTTTCTTT.

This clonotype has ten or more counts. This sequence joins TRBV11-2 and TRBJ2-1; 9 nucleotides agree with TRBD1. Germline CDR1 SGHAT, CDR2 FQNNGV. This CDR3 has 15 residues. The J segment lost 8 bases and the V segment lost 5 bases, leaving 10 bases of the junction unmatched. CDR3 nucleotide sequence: TGTGCCAGCAGCAATCCGGGACAGGGTCGCGATGAGCAGTTCTTC. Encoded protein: CASSNPGQGRDEQFF.

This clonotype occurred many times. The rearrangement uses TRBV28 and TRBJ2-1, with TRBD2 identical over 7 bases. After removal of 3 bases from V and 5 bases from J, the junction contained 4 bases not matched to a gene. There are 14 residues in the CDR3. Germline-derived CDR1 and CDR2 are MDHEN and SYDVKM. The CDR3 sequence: CASSFTTSNNEQFF. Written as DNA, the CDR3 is TGTGCCAGCAGTTTCACGACTAGCAACAATGAGCAGTTCTTC.

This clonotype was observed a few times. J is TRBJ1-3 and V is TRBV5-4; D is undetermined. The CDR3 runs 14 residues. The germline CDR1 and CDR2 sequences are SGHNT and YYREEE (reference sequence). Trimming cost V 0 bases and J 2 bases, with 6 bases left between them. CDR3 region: CASSLGVAGNTIYF. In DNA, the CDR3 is TGTGCCAGCAGCTTGGGGGTGGCTGGAAACACCATATATTTT.

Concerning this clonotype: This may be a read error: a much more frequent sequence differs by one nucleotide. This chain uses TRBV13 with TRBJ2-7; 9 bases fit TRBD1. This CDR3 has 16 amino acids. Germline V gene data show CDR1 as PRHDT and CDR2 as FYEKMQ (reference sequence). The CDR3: CASTTQGQGSSYEQHF. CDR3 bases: TGTGCCAGCACCACCCAGGGACAGGGAAGCTCCTACGAGCAGCACTTC.

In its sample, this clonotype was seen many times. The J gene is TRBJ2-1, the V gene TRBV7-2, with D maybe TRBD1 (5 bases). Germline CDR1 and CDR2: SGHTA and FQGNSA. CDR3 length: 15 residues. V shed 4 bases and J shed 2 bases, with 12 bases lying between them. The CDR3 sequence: CASSSTGTTYNEQFF. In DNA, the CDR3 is TGTGCCAGCAGCTCAACAGGTACAACCTACAATGAGCAGTTCTTC. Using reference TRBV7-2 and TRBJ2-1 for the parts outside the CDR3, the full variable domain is GAGVSQSPSNKVTEKGKDVELRCDPISGHTALYWYRQSLGQGLEFLIYFQGNSAPDKSGLPSDRFSAERTGGSVSTLTIQRTQQEDSAVYLCASSSTGTTYNEQFFGPGTRLTVL.

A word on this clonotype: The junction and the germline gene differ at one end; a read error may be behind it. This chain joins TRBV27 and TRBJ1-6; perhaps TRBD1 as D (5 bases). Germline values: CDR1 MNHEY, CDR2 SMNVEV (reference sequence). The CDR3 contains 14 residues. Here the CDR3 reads CASRPGTVNSLLHF. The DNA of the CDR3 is TGTGCCAGCAGGCCCGGGACGGTGAATTCACTCCTCCACTTT.

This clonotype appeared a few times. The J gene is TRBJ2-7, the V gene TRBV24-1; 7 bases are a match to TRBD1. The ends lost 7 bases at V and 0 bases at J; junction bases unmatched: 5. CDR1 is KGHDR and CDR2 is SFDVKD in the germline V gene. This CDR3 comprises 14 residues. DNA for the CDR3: TGTGCCACCAGCGCGACAGGGAACTCCTACGAGCAGTACTTC. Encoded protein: CATSATGNSYEQYF.

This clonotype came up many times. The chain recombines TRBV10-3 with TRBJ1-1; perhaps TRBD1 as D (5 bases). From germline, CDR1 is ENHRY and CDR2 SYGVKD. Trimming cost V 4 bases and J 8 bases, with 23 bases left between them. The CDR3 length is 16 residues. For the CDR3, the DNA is TGTGCCATCAGTGGGGGGGTTAGGGAGGTTCCAGCGGAAGCTTTCTTT. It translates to CAISGGVREVPAEAFF.

CDR3 DNA: TGTGCCAGCAGTAAAACCGGGACAGGGGAAGAGCAGTACTTC. Residues: CASSKTGTGEEQYF. The chain recombines TRBV27 with TRBJ2-7, with 10 bases aligning to TRBD1. Germline V gene lookup returns CDR1 MNHEY and CDR2 SMNVEV (reference sequence). V trimming: 5 bases; J trimming: 7 bases; junction bases outside the gene matches: 8. The CDR3 has 14 residues.

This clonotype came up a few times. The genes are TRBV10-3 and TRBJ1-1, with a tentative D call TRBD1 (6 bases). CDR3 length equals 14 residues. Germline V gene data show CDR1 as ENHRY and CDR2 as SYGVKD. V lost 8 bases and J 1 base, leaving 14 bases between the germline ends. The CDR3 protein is CAIRPDRTNTEAFF. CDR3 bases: TGTGCCATCCGACCCGACAGGACGAACACTGAAGCTTTCTTT.